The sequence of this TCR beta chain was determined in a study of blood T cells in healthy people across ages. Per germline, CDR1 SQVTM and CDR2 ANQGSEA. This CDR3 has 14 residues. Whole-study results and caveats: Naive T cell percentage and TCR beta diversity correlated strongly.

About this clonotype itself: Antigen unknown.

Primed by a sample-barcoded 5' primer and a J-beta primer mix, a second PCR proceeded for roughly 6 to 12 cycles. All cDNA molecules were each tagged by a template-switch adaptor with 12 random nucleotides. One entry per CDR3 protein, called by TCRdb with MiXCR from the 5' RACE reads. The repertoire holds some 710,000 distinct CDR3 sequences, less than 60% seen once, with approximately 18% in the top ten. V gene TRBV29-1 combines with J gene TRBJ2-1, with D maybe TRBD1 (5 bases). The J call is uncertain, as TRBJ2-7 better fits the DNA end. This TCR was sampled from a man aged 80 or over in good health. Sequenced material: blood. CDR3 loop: CSVVGHRSYNEQYF. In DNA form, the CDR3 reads TGCAGCGTTGTGGGGCATAGGTCCTACAATGAGCAGTACTTC.